The 18 T cell receptor beta chains below all came from one sample that was sequenced in a study of T cells in Graves' hyperthyroidism and ophthalmopathy. TCR beta CDR3 regions were amplified from RNA. First-round RT-PCR with HTBI primers amplified the TCR CDR3 region. TCRdb re-called the multiplex PCR reads with MiXCR, one entry per CDR3 protein. Of a few hundred thousand distinct CDR3 sequences in the sample, 15% were seen once. Sequenced sample: blood. Receptor source: a woman aged 50 to 60 with Graves' hyperthyroidism that later progressed to Graves' ophthalmopathy.

This clonotype appeared many times. The rearrangement links TRBV9 to TRBJ2-3; possibly TRBD2 for D (5 bases). This CDR3 has 14 residues. V dropped 1 base and J dropped 1 base, with 7 bases sitting between them. Per the germline V gene, CDR1 is SGDLS and CDR2 is YYNGEE. Here the CDR3 reads CASSVSSGTDTQYF. In nucleotides, the CDR3 is TGTGCCAGCAGCGTAAGTAGCGGCACAGATACGCAGTATTTT. The entire variable domain, with the rest obtained from reference TRBV9 and TRBJ2-3, is as follows: DSGVTQTPKHLITATGQRVTLRCSPRSGDLSVYWYQQSLDQGLQFLIQYYNGEERAKGNILERFSAQQFPDLHSELNLSSLELGDSALYFCASSVSSGTDTQYFGPGTRLTVL.

This clonotype showed up many times. V and J are TRBV18 and TRBJ2-3, with no clear D. Germline V gene data show CDR1 as KGHSH and CDR2 as LQKENI. The CDR3 length is 14 residues. Trimming stripped 0 bases from V and 2 bases from J, with 6 bases between. The CDR3 protein is CASSPPTHTDTQYF. As DNA, the CDR3 is TGTGCCAGCTCACCACCTACACACACAGATACGCAGTATTTT.

This clonotype was counted a few times. Possible read error: a much larger clone is one base away. The V call is TRBV27, the J call TRBJ1-5, with 9 positions matching TRBD1. Trimming took 1 base from V and 5 from J; bases not matched to a gene: 6. The CDR3 runs to 16 residues. Germline V gene sequence: CDR1 MNHEY, CDR2 SMNVEV (reference sequence). Here the CDR3 DNA reads TGTGCCAGCAGTTTATTTGAGACAGGGGGGTATCAGCCCCAGCATTTT. Residues: CASSLFETGGYQPQHF.

The chain joins TRBV4-1 to TRBJ2-2; the match to TRBD2 covers 10 bases. This CDR3 contains 17 residues. The trim removed 2 bases at V and 5 bases at J, leaving 8 bases unmatched. The V gene's germline CDR1 is MGHRA and CDR2 YSYEKL. The CDR3 sequence: CASSQWLAGVATGELFF. CDR3 DNA: TGCGCCAGCAGCCAATGGCTAGCGGGAGTCGCGACCGGGGAGCTGTTTTTT.

In this sample, this clonotype turned up a few times. V gene TRBV15 combines with J gene TRBJ2-7; 7 nucleotides match TRBD2. V was pared by 8 bases and J by 6 bases, with 10 bases of the junction left unmatched. Germline values: CDR1 LNHNV, CDR2 YYDKDF (reference sequence). CDR3 length: 13 amino acids. CDR3 amino acids: CATRTSWSCEQYF. The CDR3 DNA sequence: TGTGCCACCCGGACTAGTTGGAGCTGCGAGCAGTACTTC.

The rearrangement links TRBV19 to TRBJ1-5, with D perhaps matching TRBD1 (5 bases). The germline V gene encodes CDR1 LNHDA and CDR2 SQIVND (reference sequence). The V end was cut by 5 bases, the J end by 5 bases, with 10 bases between. The CDR3 spans 13 residues. CDR3 protein: CASSLLGDQPQHF. The CDR3, as DNA: TGTGCCAGTAGTCTCTTGGGGGATCAGCCCCAGCATTTT.

CDR3 in amino acids: CSVDQRTGPTEAFF. CDR3 DNA sequence: TGCAGCGTTGACCAAAGGACAGGTCCCACTGAAGCTTTCTTT. The V and J genes are TRBV29-1 and TRBJ1-1; 7 bases are a match to TRBD1. With V trimmed by 3 bases and J by 4 bases, 8 bases remained unmatched. From germline, CDR1 is SQVTM and CDR2 ANQGSEA. The CDR3 is made up of 14 amino acids. Full variable domain (missing parts from reference TRBV29-1 and TRBJ1-1): SAVISQKPSRDICQRGTSLTIQCQVDSQVTMMFWYRQQPGQSLTLIATANQGSEATYESGFVIDKFPISRPNLTFSTLTVSNMSPEDSSIYLCSVDQRTGPTEAFFGQGTRLTVV.

In its sample, this clonotype was seen many times. The rearrangement links TRBV7-8 to TRBJ2-7; D might be TRBD1 (5 bases). The germline V gene encodes CDR1 SGHVS and CDR2 FQNEAQ. Between the trimmed V and J ends, which lost 5 bases and 2 bases, there was a span of 16 bases. The CDR3 extends over 15 amino acids. As DNA, the CDR3 is TGTGCCAGCAGCCAAACCCAGGGTCCCGCCTACGAGCAGTACTTC. Translated, it gives CASSQTQGPAYEQYF.

This clonotype was detected many times. This chain uses TRBV7-6 with TRBJ2-1, with 9 bases that match TRBD1. Germline values: CDR1 SGHVS, CDR2 FNYEAQ. This CDR3 spans 17 amino acids. Germline trimming cut 6 bases from V and 9 bases from J; bases unmatched to any gene: 18. CDR3 DNA sequence: TGTGCCAGCAGAGCAGGGTCAGGAGACAGGGGGACGGGTGAGCAGTTCTTC. Translated: CASRAGSGDRGTGEQFF.

This clonotype was seen many times. V usage is TRBV11-2 and J usage is TRBJ2-1, with D possibly matching TRBD1 (5 bases). Germline CDR1 reads SGHAT; CDR2 reads FQNNGV. The CDR3 is made up of 12 amino acids. Trimming cost V 7 bases and J 7 bases, with 11 bases left between them. The CDR3: CASTDRTNEQFF. The CDR3 DNA sequence: TGTGCCAGCACCGATCGGACAAATGAGCAGTTCTTC.

This clonotype was counted only a few times. This sequence joins TRBV6-1 and TRBJ2-2; 8 bases map to TRBD1. The V gene's germline CDR1 is MNHNS and CDR2 SASEGT. J lost 3 bases, V lost 5 bases, and 8 bases had no gene match. This CDR3 is 16 amino acids long. The chain's CDR3 is CASSTETGVYTGELFF. CDR3 coding DNA: TGTGCCAGCAGTACGGAGACAGGGGTCTACACCGGGGAGCTGTTTTTT.

This clonotype was seen at least ten times. The chain carries TRBV20-1 and TRBJ2-3; D gene unclear. The CDR3 runs to 12 residues. Germline V CDR1 and CDR2: DFQATT, SNEGSKA (reference sequence). CDR3 coding DNA: TGCAGCCTGAGGAAGTCCGCAGATACGCAGTATTTT. Amino acid sequence: CSLRKSADTQYF.

The chain is built from TRBV6-1 and TRBJ1-5; D ambiguous. The germline V gene has CDR1 MNHNS and CDR2 SASEGT. The CDR3 is 13 residues long. Trimming removed 5 bases at V and 3 bases at J, with 8 bases between. The DNA for the CDR3 is TGTGCCAGCAGTAACGACCCCAATCAGCCCCAGCATTTT. Its protein product is CASSNDPNQPQHF.

In this sample, this clonotype turned up many times. This sequence joins TRBV2 and TRBJ2-7; D call uncertain. The CDR3 runs to 13 residues. V was trimmed by 6 bases and J by 0 bases, leaving 9 bases between them. Germline-derived CDR1 and CDR2 are SNHLY and FYNNEI. CDR3 protein: CASRVISSYEQYF. DNA of the CDR3: TGTGCCAGCAGGGTTATCAGCTCCTACGAGCAGTACTTC.

This clonotype was observed at least ten times. J is TRBJ2-7 and V is TRBV6-1; D gene uncertain. V gave up 5 bases and J gave up 1 base, with 12 bases separating them. This CDR3 contains 14 residues. The V gene's germline CDR1 is MNHNS and CDR2 SASEGT. CDR3 coding DNA: TGTGCCAGCAGTCAGCGAGTGGTTTCCTACGAGCAGTACTTC. This codes for CASSQRVVSYEQYF.

This clonotype has more than one count but fewer than ten. The chain links TRBV5-8 to TRBJ2-1; D tentatively fits TRBD1 or TRBD2 (6 bases each). This CDR3 has 16 amino acids. Germline-derived CDR1 and CDR2 are SGHTS and YDEGEE. The V end was cut by 1 base, the J end by 6 bases, with 17 bases between. The CDR3 loop reads CASSLLQGMGGNEQFF. DNA of the CDR3: TGTGCCAGCAGCTTGTTGCAGGGGATGGGAGGCAATGAGCAGTTCTTC. The entire variable domain, with the rest obtained from reference TRBV5-8 and TRBJ2-1, is as follows: EAGVTQSPTHLIKTRGQQATLRCSPISGHTSVYWYQQALGLGLQFLLWYDEGEERNRGNFPPRFSGRQFPNYSSELNVNALELEDSALYLCASSLLQGMGGNEQFFGPGTRLTVL.

This clonotype occurred many times. The rearrangement links TRBV10-2 to TRBJ1-1; tentative D call: TRBD1 (6 bases). V lost 0 bases, J lost 0 bases, and 11 bases lay in between. Germline V gives CDR1 WSHSY, CDR2 SAAADI. This CDR3 has 16 amino acids. The chain's CDR3 is CASSESGRDMNTEAFF. CDR3 in DNA: TGCGCCAGCAGTGAGTCGGGCAGGGACATGAACACTGAAGCTTTCTTT.

Remarks on this clonotype: A read error may be the cause here, since a much bigger clone is one base away. V is TRBV7-8 and J is TRBJ2-2; TRBD1 matches 8 bases. The V segment lost 1 base and the J segment 4 bases; nucleotides outside the gene matches: 5. Germline CDR1 SGHVS, CDR2 FQNEAQ. CDR3 length equals 16 residues. The CDR3 DNA is TGTGCCAGCAGCTTAGAGTGGGACAGGACCACCGGGGAGCTGTTTTTT. This sequence encodes CASSLEWDRTTGELFF.